Included here is one TCR beta chain sequence, with context. What it binds is unknown. RNA totalling about 0.5 to 1 ug underwent reverse transcription with random hexamers. One entry per CDR3 protein, called by TCRdb with MiXCR from the immunoSEQ multiplex PCR reads. The data contain more than 150,000 distinct CDR3 sequences, approximately 95% of them singletons. This CDR3 has 13 amino acids. Trimming took 4 bases from V and 6 from J, leaving 10 bases between them. Germline lookup yields CDR1 SGHVS and CDR2 FQNEAQ. This specimen belongs to a study of CD8 T cells in Susac syndrome. Regarding the study as a whole: Clonal expansion was missing from Susac syndrome CD4+ T cell repertoires.

The genes are TRBV7-8 and TRBJ2-1; D is unresolved. The specimen sequenced was CD4+ T cells from PBMCs. This TCR came from a human donor with Susac syndrome. For the CDR3, the DNA is TGTGCCAGCAGCTACGGGCGCCGCAATGAGCAGTTCTTC. Encoded protein: CASSYGRRNEQFF.